This T cell receptor (beta chain) was identified in a study of OX40 agonist ivuxolimab in advanced cancers. Study details: The dose-escalation group included hepatocellular carcinoma, melanoma, renal cell carcinoma and head and neck cancer. Patients were 65% to 85% male with ages roughly 20 to 85, mean about 65.

Patients were ruled out by autoimmune disease history or systemic immunosuppression. Some clones are missing from TCRdb's copy, which holds only in-frame ones; the method was immunoSEQ multiplex PCR. Seen here are more than 40,000 clones, 88% observed once, and the top ten hold roughly 3.4%. This clone showed up just a few times. This CDR3 spans 13 amino acids. Trimming took 4 bases from V and 4 from J, leaving 11 bases between them. Per germline, CDR1 SGHDT and CDR2 YYEEEE. The sample here was CD4+ or CD8+ T cells sorted from blood, taken in a trial of the OX40 agonist ivuxolimab. The chain links TRBV5-6 to TRBJ1-2; possibly TRBD1 for D (6 bases). The receptor was derived from an adult with an advanced solid tumor such as melanoma, head and neck, liver or kidney cancer. The CDR3 sequence: CASSQDRIYGYTF. The CDR3 coding sequence is TGTGCCAGCAGCCAGGACAGAATCTATGGCTACACCTTC.